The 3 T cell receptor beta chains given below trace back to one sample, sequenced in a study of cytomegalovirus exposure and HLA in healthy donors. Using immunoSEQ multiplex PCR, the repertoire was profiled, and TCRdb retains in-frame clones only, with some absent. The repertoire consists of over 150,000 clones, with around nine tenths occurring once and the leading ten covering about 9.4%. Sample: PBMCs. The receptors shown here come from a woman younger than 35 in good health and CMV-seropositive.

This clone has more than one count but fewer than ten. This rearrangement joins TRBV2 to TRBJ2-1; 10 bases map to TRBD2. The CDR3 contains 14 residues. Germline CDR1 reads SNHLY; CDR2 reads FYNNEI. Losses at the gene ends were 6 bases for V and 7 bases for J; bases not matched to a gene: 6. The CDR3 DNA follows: TGTGCCAGCAGGGAGACTAGCGGGCAGAATGAGCAGTTCTTC. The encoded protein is CASRETSGQNEQFF.

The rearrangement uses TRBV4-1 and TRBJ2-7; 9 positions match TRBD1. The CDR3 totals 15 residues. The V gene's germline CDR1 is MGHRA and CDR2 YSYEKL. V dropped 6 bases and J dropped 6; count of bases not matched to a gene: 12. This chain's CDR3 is CASRKIRDRAAEQYF. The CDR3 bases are TGCGCCAGCAGAAAGATCCGGGACAGGGCAGCCGAGCAGTACTTC.

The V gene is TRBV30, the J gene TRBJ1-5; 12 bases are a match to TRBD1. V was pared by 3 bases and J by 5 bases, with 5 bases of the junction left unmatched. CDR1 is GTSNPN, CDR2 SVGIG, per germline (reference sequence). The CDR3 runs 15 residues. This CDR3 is CAWSSRDRGHQPQHF. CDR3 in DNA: TGTGCCTGGAGCAGCCGGGACAGGGGGCATCAGCCCCAGCATTTT. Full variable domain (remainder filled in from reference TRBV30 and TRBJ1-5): SQTIHQWPATLVQPVGSPLSLECTVEGTSNPNLYWYRQAAGRGLQLLFYSVGIGQISSEVPQNLSASRPQDRQFILSSKKLLLSDSGFYLCAWSSRDRGHQPQHFGDGTRLSIL.